The present T cell receptor beta chain was sequenced within a study of cytomegalovirus exposure and HLA in healthy donors. Study conclusions and caveats: Upon later analysis, TCR association rates were observed to vary by HLA locus, being highest for DRB1 and lowest for HLA-C.

The length of the CDR3 is 14 residues. From germline, CDR1 is SNHLY and CDR2 FYNNEI. Trimming cost V 8 bases and J 0 bases, with 14 bases left between them. To note about this clone: Its cognate antigen is unknown.

PCR employed 60 Vbeta and 13 Jbeta primers. Sequenced by immunoSEQ multiplex PCR; TCRdb stores in-frame clones only, minus some. This sample has just over 85,000 clones, with 76% found just once. The TCR comes from a man in his forties in good health and CMV-seronegative. The source material was PBMCs. The genes are TRBV2 and TRBJ2-7; D is ambiguous. CDR3 loop: CASPNYQGSYEQYF. Here the CDR3 DNA reads TGTGCCAGCCCGAACTACCAAGGCTCCTACGAGCAGTACTTC. The full variable domain, with the rest looked up from reference TRBV2 and TRBJ2-7, is EPEVTQTPSHQVTQMGQEVILRCVPISNHLYFYWYRQILGQKVEFLVSFYNNEISEKSEIFDDQFSVERPDGSNFTLKIRSTKLEDSAMYFCASPNYQGSYEQYFGPGTRLTVT.